This TCR beta chain was retrieved from a study of vaccination effects on CD4 cells after COVID-19. V was clipped by 6 bases and J by 4 bases; unmatched bases: 3. The CDR3 is 13 amino acids. Germline V gene sequence: CDR1 MNHEY, CDR2 SVGEGT. This clone occurred a few times. What it recognizes is unknown. Other DNA sequences of this sample code for an identical CDR3. The table came from immunoSEQ multiplex PCR; TCRdb's copy has only in-frame clones and leaves some out. The sample holds around 60,000 clones, about 80% seen once. Study-wide points: Convalescent patients were scarce in the study, and it lacked early post-infection timepoints.

Viral peptide pools were used in the ViraFEST assay to expand antigen-specific CD4+ T cells, and sequencing came afterward. With more than 9 days of culture completed, CD4+ T cells were isolated. Participants were vaccinated with two doses of either the BNT162b2 or mRNA-1273 vaccine. The sample in question was CD4+ T cells from PBMCs cultured with HCoV-229E spike peptides, obtained after COVID-19 vaccination. This TCR derives from a human donor who received a COVID-19 vaccine. The V gene is TRBV6-2 or TRBV6-3, the J gene TRBJ1-2, with 9 bases lining up with TRBD1. The CDR3 DNA reads as TGTGCCAGCAGCGCGGACAGGGGCTATGGCTACACCTTC. Translated, it gives CASSADRGYGYTF.